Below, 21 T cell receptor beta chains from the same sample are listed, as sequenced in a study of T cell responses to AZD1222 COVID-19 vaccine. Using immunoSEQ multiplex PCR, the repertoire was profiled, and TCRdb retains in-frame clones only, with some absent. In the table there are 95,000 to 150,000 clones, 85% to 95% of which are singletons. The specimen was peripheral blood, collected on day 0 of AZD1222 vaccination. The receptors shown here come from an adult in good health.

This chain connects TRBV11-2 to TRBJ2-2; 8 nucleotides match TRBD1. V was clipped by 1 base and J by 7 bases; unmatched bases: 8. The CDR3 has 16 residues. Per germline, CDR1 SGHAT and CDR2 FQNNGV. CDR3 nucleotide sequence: TGTGCCAGCAGCTTAGGCCCGGGACAGGATGTCGGGGAGCTGTTTTTT. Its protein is CASSLGPGQDVGELFF.

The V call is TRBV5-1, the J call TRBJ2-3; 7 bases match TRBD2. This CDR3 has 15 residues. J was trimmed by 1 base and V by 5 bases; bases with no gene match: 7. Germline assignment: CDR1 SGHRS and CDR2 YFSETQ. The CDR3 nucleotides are TGCGCCAGCAGTAACGCGGGGGAGCGCACAGATACGCAGTATTTT. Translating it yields CASSNAGERTDTQYF.

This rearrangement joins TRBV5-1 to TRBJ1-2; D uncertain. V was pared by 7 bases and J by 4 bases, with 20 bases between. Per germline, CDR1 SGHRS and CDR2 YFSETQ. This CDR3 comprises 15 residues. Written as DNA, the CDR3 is TGCGCCAGCTCTCCGGCGGGAACGTCTTTCTATGGCTACACCTTC. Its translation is CASSPAGTSFYGYTF.

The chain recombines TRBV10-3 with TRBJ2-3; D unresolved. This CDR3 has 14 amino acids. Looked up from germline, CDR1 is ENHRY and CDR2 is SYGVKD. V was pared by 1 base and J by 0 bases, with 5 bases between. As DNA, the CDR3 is TGTGCCATCAGTGAGTTAAAAAGCACAGATACGCAGTATTTT. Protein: CAISELKSTDTQYF.

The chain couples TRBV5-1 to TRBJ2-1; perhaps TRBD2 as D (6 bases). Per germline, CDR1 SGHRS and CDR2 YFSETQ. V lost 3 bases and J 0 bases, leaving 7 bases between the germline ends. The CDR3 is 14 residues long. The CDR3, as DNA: TGCGCCAGCAGCTGGGGGGACTCCTACAATGAGCAGTTCTTC. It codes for CASSWGDSYNEQFF.

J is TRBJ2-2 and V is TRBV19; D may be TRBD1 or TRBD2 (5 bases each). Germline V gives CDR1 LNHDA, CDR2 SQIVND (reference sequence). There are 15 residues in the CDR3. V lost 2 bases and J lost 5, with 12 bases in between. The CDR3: CASSIYGTLTGELFF. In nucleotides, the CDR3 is TGTGCCAGTAGTATATACGGGACCTTAACCGGGGAGCTGTTTTTT.

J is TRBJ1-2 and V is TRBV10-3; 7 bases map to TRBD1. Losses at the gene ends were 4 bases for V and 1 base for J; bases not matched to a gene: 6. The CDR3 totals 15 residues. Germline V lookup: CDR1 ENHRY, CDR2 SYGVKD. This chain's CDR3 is CAISGGDSDNYGYTF. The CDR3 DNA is TGTGCCATCAGTGGAGGGGACAGCGATAACTATGGCTACACCTTC.

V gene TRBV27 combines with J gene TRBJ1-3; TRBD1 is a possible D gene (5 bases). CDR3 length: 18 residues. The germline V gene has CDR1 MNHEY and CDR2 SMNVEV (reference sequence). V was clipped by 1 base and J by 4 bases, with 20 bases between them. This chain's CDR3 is CASSLYPQRGLRGNTIYF. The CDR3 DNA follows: TGTGCCAGCAGTTTATACCCTCAGAGGGGTCTGAGGGGAAACACCATATATTTT.

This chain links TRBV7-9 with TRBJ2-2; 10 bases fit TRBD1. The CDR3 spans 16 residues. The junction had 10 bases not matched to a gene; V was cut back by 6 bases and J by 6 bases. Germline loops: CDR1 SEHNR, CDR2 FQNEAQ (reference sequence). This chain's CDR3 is CASRETGGFAAGELFF. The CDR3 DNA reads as TGTGCCAGCAGGGAGACAGGGGGCTTTGCAGCCGGGGAGCTGTTTTTT.

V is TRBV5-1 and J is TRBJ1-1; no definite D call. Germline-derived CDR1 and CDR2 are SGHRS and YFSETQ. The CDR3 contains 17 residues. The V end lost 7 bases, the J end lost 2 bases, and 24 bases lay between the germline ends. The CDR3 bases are TGCGCCAGCGGAACCCAGGCACTCCTCGGGAAAAACACTGAAGCTTTCTTT. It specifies CASGTQALLGKNTEAFF. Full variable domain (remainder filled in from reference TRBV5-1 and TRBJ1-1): KAGVTQTPRYLIKTRGQQVTLSCSPISGHRSVSWYQQTPGQGLQFLFEYFSETQRNKGNFPGRFSGRQFSNSRSEMNVSTLELGDSALYLCASGTQALLGKNTEAFFGQGTRLTVV.

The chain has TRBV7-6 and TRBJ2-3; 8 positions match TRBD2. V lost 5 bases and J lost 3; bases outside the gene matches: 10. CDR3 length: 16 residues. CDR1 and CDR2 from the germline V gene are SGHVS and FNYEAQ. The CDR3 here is CASSVTGLGVTDTQYF. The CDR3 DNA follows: TGTGCCAGCAGCGTCACGGGACTAGGTGTAACAGATACGCAGTATTTT.

The CDR3 DNA reads as TGTGCCAGCAGGGCAGGGGGCGAAAAACTGTTTTTT. Its translation: CASRAGGEKLFF. V and J are TRBV2 and TRBJ1-4; 8 bases map to TRBD1. The V and J ends lost 6 bases and 8 bases, in that order; junction bases with no gene match: 2. Looked up from germline, CDR1 is SNHLY and CDR2 is FYNNEI. The CDR3 extends over 12 amino acids.

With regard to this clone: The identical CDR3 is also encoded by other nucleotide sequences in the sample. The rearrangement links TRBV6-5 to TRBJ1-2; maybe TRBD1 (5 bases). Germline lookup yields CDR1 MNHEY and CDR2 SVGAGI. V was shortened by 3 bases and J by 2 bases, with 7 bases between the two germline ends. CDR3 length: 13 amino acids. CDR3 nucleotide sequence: TGTGCCAGCAGTTATTCAGGGAACTATGGCTACACCTTC. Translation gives CASSYSGNYGYTF.

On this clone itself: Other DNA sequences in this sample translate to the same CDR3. Written as DNA, the CDR3 is TGTGCCAGTAGTATCGGGGGTATCACCGGGGAGCTGTTTTTT. Encoded protein: CASSIGGITGELFF. V and J are TRBV19 and TRBJ2-2; D may be TRBD2 (6 bases). Trimming removed 3 bases from V and 4 bases from J, with 9 bases in between. The germline gives CDR1 LNHDA, CDR2 SQIVND (reference sequence). This CDR3 region has 14 residues.

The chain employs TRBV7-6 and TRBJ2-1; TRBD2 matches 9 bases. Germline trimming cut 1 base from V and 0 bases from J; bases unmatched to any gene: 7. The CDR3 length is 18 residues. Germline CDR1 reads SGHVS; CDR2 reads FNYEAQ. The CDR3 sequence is CASSLVAGGDSSYNEQFF. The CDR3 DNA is TGTGCCAGCAGCTTAGTGGCGGGGGGGGATTCCTCCTACAATGAGCAGTTCTTC. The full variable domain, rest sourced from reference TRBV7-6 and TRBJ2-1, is GAGVSQSPRYKVTKRGQDVALRCDPISGHVSLYWYRQALGQGPEFLTYFNYEAQQDKSGLPNDRFSAERPEGSISTLTIQRTEQRDSAMYRCASSLVAGGDSSYNEQFFGPGTRLTVL.

The DNA for the CDR3 is TGTGCCAGCAGCATACAGGGAATGGGTAATCAGCCCCAGCATTTT. This codes for CASSIQGMGNQPQHF. The chain combines TRBV7-8 with TRBJ1-5, with a weak D call TRBD1 (6 bases). CDR3 length: 15 residues. V was pared by 5 bases and J by 4 bases, with 15 bases between. Germline assignment: CDR1 SGHVS and CDR2 FQNEAQ.

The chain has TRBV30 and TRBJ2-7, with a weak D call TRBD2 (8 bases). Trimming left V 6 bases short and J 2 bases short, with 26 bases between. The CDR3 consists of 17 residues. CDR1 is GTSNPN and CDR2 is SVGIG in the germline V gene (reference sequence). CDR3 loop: CACFPPRGRGVPYEQYF. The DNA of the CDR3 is TGTGCCTGTTTCCCGCCGAGGGGGCGGGGGGTTCCCTACGAGCAGTACTTC.

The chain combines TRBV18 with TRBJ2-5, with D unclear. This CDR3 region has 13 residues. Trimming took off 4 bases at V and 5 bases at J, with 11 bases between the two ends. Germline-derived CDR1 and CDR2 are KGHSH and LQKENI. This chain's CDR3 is CASSRARRETQYF. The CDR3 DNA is TGTGCCAGCTCACGAGCACGAAGGGAGACCCAGTACTTC.

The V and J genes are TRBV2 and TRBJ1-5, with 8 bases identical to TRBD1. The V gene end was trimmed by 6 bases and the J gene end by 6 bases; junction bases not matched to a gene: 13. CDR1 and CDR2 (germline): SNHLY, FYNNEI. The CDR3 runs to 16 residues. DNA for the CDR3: TGTGCCAGCAGCCCCCTAGGGCAGGGGGCTGGTCAGCCCCAGCATTTT. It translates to CASSPLGQGAGQPQHF. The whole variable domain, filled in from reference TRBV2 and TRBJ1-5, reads EPEVTQTPSHQVTQMGQEVILRCVPISNHLYFYWYRQILGQKVEFLVSFYNNEISEKSEIFDDQFSVERPDGSNFTLKIRSTKLEDSAMYFCASSPLGQGAGQPQHFGDGTRLSIL.

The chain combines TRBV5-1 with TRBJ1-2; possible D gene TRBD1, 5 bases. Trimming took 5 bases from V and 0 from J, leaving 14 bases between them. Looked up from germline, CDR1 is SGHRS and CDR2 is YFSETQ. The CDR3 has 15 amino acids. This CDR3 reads CASRVSGNTNYGYTF. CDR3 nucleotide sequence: TGCGCCAGCAGAGTATCAGGGAATACTAACTATGGCTACACCTTC.

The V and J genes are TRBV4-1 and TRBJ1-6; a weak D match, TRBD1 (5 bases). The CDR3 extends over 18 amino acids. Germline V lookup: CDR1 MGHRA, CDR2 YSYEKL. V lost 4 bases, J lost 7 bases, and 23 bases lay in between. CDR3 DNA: TGCGCCAGCAGCCTCACGAGAGATCCGGGACGGGAAAATTCACCCCTCCACTTT. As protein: CASSLTRDPGRENSPLHF.